These T cell receptor beta chains were read from a single sample in a study of immune evolution from preneoplasia to lung adenocarcinoma. Measured with immunoSEQ multiplex PCR; TCRdb has only the in-frame clones, and not every one. The sample lists around 9,100 clones; approximately 78% were seen once. The sample consisted of FFPE lung adenocarcinoma in situ tissue. All receptors come from a person aged 65 to 85 with lung adenocarcinoma. The CDR3 runs from the conserved cysteine through the conserved F or W. D genes are given only for firm matches. Rows may omit the clone size; those that give it use once, few, many or a size class.

clone_size d_call j_call v_call cdr3_aa cdr3_nt
. . TRBJ1-2 TRBV28 CASSPVGAGANYGYTF TGTGCCAGCAGCCCGGTAGGGGCAGGAGCTAACTATGGCTACACCTTC
. . TRBJ1-5 TRBV21-1 CASSFRDTTNQPQHF TGTGCCAGCAGCTTCCGGGACACCACCAATCAGCCCCAGCATTTT
. . TRBJ2-3 TRBV11-3 CASSSGFTDTQYF TGTGCCAGCAGCTCAGGGTTTACAGATACGCAGTATTTT
few . TRBJ1-1 TRBV28 CASSPDTEAFF TGTGCCAGCAGCCCCGACACTGAAGCTTTCTTT
. TRBD2 TRBJ2-3 TRBV7-6 CASSQRPGGNSDTQYF TGTGCCAGCAGCCAGAGACCGGGAGGGAACTCAGATACGCAGTATTTT
. . TRBJ2-2 TRBV6-1 CASSENPGLNTGELFF TGTGCCAGCAGTGAAAACCCTGGACTCAACACCGGGGAGCTGTTTTTT
. . TRBJ2-7 TRBV9 CASSVGPTGEQYF TGTGCCAGCAGCGTAGGACCTACCGGCGAGCAGTACTTC
. . TRBJ2-7 TRBV30 CAWTDSLSEQYF TGTGCCTGGACAGACAGTCTATCCGAGCAGTACTTC
. . TRBJ2-5 TRBV4-1 CASSQGPSVLETQYF TGCGCCAGCAGCCAAGGGCCTAGCGTTTTGGAGACCCAGTACTTC
once TRBD2 TRBJ2-5 TRBV5-4 CASRRGLALATQYF TGTGCCAGCAGGCGGGGACTAGCATTGGCGACCCAGTACTTC
. . TRBJ2-3 TRBV9 CASSATGRPRTDTQYF TGTGCCAGCAGCGCGACAGGACGCCCCCGCACAGATACGCAGTATTTT